Sequencing of this T cell receptor (beta chain) was carried out in a study of blood T cell repertoires in COVID-19. The CDR3 covers 14 residues. Germline CDR1 and CDR2: MNHNS and SASEGT. V lost 3 bases and J 6 bases, leaving 13 bases between the germline ends. Assay used: immunoSEQ multiplex PCR; TCRdb lists only in-frame clones, some missing. The profile shows around 250,000 clones, approximately 86% of them singletons. The sample was peripheral blood. This TCR was recovered from a woman aged 70-85 years with active or convalescent COVID-19. The J gene is TRBJ2-3, the V gene TRBV6-1; D is unclear. The CDR3 here is CASSDGVSRDTQYF. As DNA, the CDR3 is TGTGCCAGCAGTGATGGTGTTTCCAGGGATACGCAGTATTTT.